The 27 T cell receptor beta chains below come from one sample, sequenced in a study of beta chain features in type 1 diabetes. Expressed TCRB transcripts were sequenced because the entire RNA isolate underwent reverse transcription. The table came from immunoSEQ multiplex PCR; TCRdb's copy has only in-frame clones and leaves some out. The table lists roughly 700,000 clones, roughly 13% of them singletons. Overall study findings and caveats: When Type 1 diabetes patients were examined, their TCRB CDR3s proved moderately but significantly shorter in all four CD4+ subsets.

These receptors are not linked to any known antigen. The specimen sequenced was naive CD4+ T cells from blood. The receptors stem from a young man with type 1 diabetes.

This clone was recorded a few times. The rearrangement joins TRBV5-4 to TRBJ2-6; unclear D gene. This CDR3 comprises 13 residues. CDR1 and CDR2 (germline): SGHNT, YYREEE (reference sequence). V shed 4 bases and J shed 4 bases, with 6 bases lying between them. The CDR3 reads CASSLYGANVLTF. CDR3 nucleotides: TGTGCCAGCAGCCTGTACGGGGCCAACGTCCTGACTTTC.

This clone was detected a few times. The chain employs TRBV30 and TRBJ1-1; D perhaps matches TRBD1 (5 bases). Germline assignment: CDR1 GTSNPN and CDR2 SVGIG (reference sequence). This CDR3 region has 13 residues. V dropped 5 bases and J dropped 1 base, with 11 bases sitting between them. The CDR3 DNA follows: TGTGCCTGGGGGGACGTAGGGAACACTGAAGCTTTCTTT. Translation: CAWGDVGNTEAFF.

This clone was detected only a few times. The rearrangement joins TRBV9 to TRBJ2-3; 8 bases fit TRBD2. The length of the CDR3 is 18 residues. V gave up 4 bases and J gave up 9 bases; unmatched junction bases: 22. Germline V gene data show CDR1 as SGDLS and CDR2 as YYNGEE. CDR3 DNA: TGTGCCAGCAGCACCCCAGTAGAGGGCGGGGGGACTGCCGTAACGCAGTATTTT. Translation gives CASSTPVEGGGTAVTQYF.

The chain combines TRBV27 with TRBJ1-1; 7 bases are shared with TRBD1. The germline V gene encodes CDR1 MNHEY and CDR2 SMNVEV (reference sequence). The CDR3 totals 14 residues. Trimming cost V 6 bases and J 3 bases; bases outside gene matches: 7. The CDR3 here is CASSVQGQDTEAFF. The CDR3 DNA sequence: TGTGCCAGCAGCGTACAGGGGCAGGACACTGAAGCTTTCTTT.

The chain employs TRBV25-1 and TRBJ2-1; 9 positions match TRBD2. CDR1 and CDR2 (germline): MGHDK, SYGVNS. The ends lost 1 base at V and 5 bases at J; junction bases unmatched: 6. There are 16 residues in the CDR3. The CDR3 sequence: CASSESRGGTNNEQFF. CDR3 in DNA: TGTGCCAGCAGTGAATCGCGGGGGGGTACTAACAATGAGCAGTTCTTC.

This CDR3 reads CASNARDRGTYEQYF. The CDR3, as DNA: TGTGCCAGCAACGCCCGGGACAGGGGAACCTACGAGCAGTACTTC. This chain joins TRBV27 and TRBJ2-7, with 10 bases aligning to TRBD1. Germline V gives CDR1 MNHEY, CDR2 SMNVEV (reference sequence). The ends lost 7 bases at V and 2 bases at J; junction bases unmatched: 8. The CDR3 extends over 15 amino acids.

V is TRBV30 and J is TRBJ2-2; D is unclear. V was shortened by 0 bases and J by 6 bases, with 11 bases between the two germline ends. Germline CDR1 is GTSNPN and CDR2 is SVGIG (reference sequence). CDR3 length equals 14 residues. CDR3 DNA sequence: TGTGCCTGGAGTGTTGGGTTAGGCGCCGGGGAGCTGTTTTTT. Translated: CAWSVGLGAGELFF.

This clone has just a few counts. This sequence joins TRBV7-8 and TRBJ1-5, with D uncertain. With 1 base removed from V and 0 bases from J, the gap between germline ends came to 13 bases. Germline V gives CDR1 SGHVS, CDR2 FQNEAQ. The CDR3 runs 17 residues. The CDR3 loop reads CASSLDGSPRSNQPQHF. The CDR3 region has the DNA TGTGCCAGCAGCTTAGACGGCTCCCCCCGTAGCAATCAGCCCCAGCATTTT.

This clone has more than one count but fewer than ten. The CDR3 loop reads CASSLGSGNNQPQHF. CDR3 in DNA: TGTGCCAGCAGTTTAGGGTCAGGGAACAATCAGCCCCAGCATTTT. The genes are TRBV27 and TRBJ1-5, with D possibly matching TRBD1 (5 bases). This CDR3 spans 15 amino acids. Trimming pared 2 bases from V and 3 bases from J, leaving 11 bases between. Germline V CDR1 and CDR2: MNHEY, SMNVEV (reference sequence).

The genes are TRBV25-1 and TRBJ2-3; D is uncertain. The CDR3 spans 12 residues. Deletions cut 3 bases from V and 6 bases from J, with 7 bases between. Germline CDR1 reads MGHDK; CDR2 reads SYGVNS. CDR3: CASSDTPDTQYF. CDR3 nucleotide sequence: TGTGCCAGCAGTGACACCCCGGATACGCAGTATTTT.

This rearrangement joins TRBV14 to TRBJ2-1; maybe TRBD2 (6 bases). Trimming took off 5 bases at V and 3 bases at J, with 11 bases between the two ends. This CDR3 has 14 residues. Germline loops: CDR1 SGHDN, CDR2 FVKESK. The CDR3 region has the DNA TGTGCCAGCAGCTCAGTGGGGGGCTACAATGAGCAGTTCTTC. This encodes CASSSVGGYNEQFF.

This clone was picked up a small number of times. The CDR3 nucleotides are TGTGCCAGCGGGGACAGGGGGTCCGATGAGCAGTTCTTC. Translating it yields CASGDRGSDEQFF. The chain links TRBV6-6 to TRBJ2-1; 11 bases fit TRBD1. The V segment lost 8 bases and the J segment 8 bases; nucleotides outside the gene matches: 5. This CDR3 contains 13 residues. The V gene's germline CDR1 is MNHNY and CDR2 SVGAGI (reference sequence).

This clone has more than one count but fewer than ten. Other DNA sequences within the sample encode an identical CDR3. The chain links TRBV6-5 to TRBJ2-5; D not resolved. Germline CDR1 is MNHEY and CDR2 is SVGAGI. CDR3 length equals 12 residues. Between the trimmed V and J ends, which lost 2 bases and 4 bases, there was a span of 5 bases. The CDR3 loop is CASSYRRETQYF. The CDR3 nucleotides read TGTGCCAGCAGTTACAGGCGAGAGACCCAGTACTTC.

J is TRBJ2-5 and V is TRBV5-1, with TRBD2 identical over 11 bases. V was clipped by 0 bases and J by 5 bases; unmatched bases: 9. The germline V gene encodes CDR1 SGHRS and CDR2 YFSETQ. This CDR3 spans 17 amino acids. The CDR3: CASSLGTSGPQGETQYF. The DNA for the CDR3 is TGCGCCAGCAGCTTGGGGACTAGCGGGCCCCAAGGGGAGACCCAGTACTTC. The complete variable domain, with remaining parts taken from reference TRBV5-1 and TRBJ2-5, reads KAGVTQTPRYLIKTRGQQVTLSCSPISGHRSVSWYQQTPGQGLQFLFEYFSETQRNKGNFPGRFSGRQFSNSRSEMNVSTLELGDSALYLCASSLGTSGPQGETQYFGPGTRLLVL.

V usage is TRBV6-4 and J usage is TRBJ1-1; D gene unclear. V was clipped by 2 bases and J by 4 bases, with 8 bases between them. CDR1 and CDR2 from the germline V gene are MRHNA and SNTAGT. This CDR3 contains 13 residues. The DNA of the CDR3 is TGTGCCAGCAGTGACCCACCGGGCACTGAAGCTTTCTTT. It translates to CASSDPPGTEAFF.

As for this clone: The same CDR3 also results from other DNA sequences found in this sample. J is TRBJ1-1 and V is TRBV30; maybe TRBD1 (6 bases). This CDR3 comprises 13 residues. V gave up 1 base and J gave up 1 base, with 7 bases separating them. CDR1 and CDR2 from the germline V gene are GTSNPN and SVGIG (reference sequence). The CDR3 nucleotides are TGTGCCTGGAGTGCACAGGGGAACACTGAAGCTTTCTTT. Encoded protein: CAWSAQGNTEAFF.

This clone occurred a few times. Written as DNA, the CDR3 is TGTGCCATCAGTGTTGCGGAGATGGGTGAAAAACTGTTTTTT. It translates to CAISVAEMGEKLFF. The gene calls are TRBV10-3 and TRBJ1-4; D unclear. CDR1 is ENHRY, CDR2 SYGVKD, per germline. V lost 4 bases and J lost 7, with 13 bases in between. This CDR3 comprises 14 residues.

This clone was seen a few times. The V gene is TRBV30, the J gene TRBJ1-5; the D gene is possibly TRBD1 (6 bases). Germline CDR1 GTSNPN, CDR2 SVGIG (reference sequence). V was shortened by 0 bases and J by 3 bases, with 9 bases between the two germline ends. The CDR3 loop spans 14 amino acids. CDR3 DNA sequence: TGTGCCTGGAGTGTGGACAGTCTCAATCAGCCCCAGCATTTT. Its translation is CAWSVDSLNQPQHF.

There are a few counts of this clone. This chain uses TRBV5-4 with TRBJ1-1; possible D gene TRBD1, 5 bases. Trimming stripped 4 bases from V and 4 bases from J, with 14 bases between. Germline V gene data show CDR1 as SGHNT and CDR2 as YYREEE (reference sequence). This CDR3 comprises 14 residues. CDR3: CASSPRVQGTEAFF. In DNA, the CDR3 is TGTGCCAGCAGCCCCAGGGTTCAGGGCACTGAAGCTTTCTTT.

The sample holds a few counts of this clone. V and J are TRBV29-1 and TRBJ2-5, with D possibly TRBD1 on 6 matching bases. CDR3 length: 14 residues. From germline, CDR1 is SQVTM and CDR2 ANQGSEA. Trimming removed 5 bases from V and 3 bases from J, with 16 bases in between. The CDR3 DNA follows: TGCAGCGTTCTCCCAGGGGTGCTTAAAGAGACCCAGTACTTC. Protein sequence: CSVLPGVLKETQYF.

This clone was counted between two and nine times. Here the CDR3 DNA reads TGTGCCAGCAGCGTAGTCGCGGGGTCAGGGGGAGAGCAGTACTTC. Translation gives CASSVVAGSGGEQYF. The chain uses TRBV9 and TRBJ2-7; tentative D call: TRBD1 (7 bases). Germline values: CDR1 SGDLS, CDR2 YYNGEE. V was shortened by 0 bases and J by 7 bases, with 17 bases between the two germline ends. CDR3 length: 15 residues.

V is TRBV10-3 and J is TRBJ2-7, with a tentative D call TRBD2 (5 bases). Germline V gene sequence: CDR1 ENHRY, CDR2 SYGVKD. The CDR3 spans 11 residues. V was cut by 6 bases and J by 11 bases, with 14 bases left in between. The CDR3 DNA sequence: TGTGCCATCAGGTGGCTGGAGGAGAAGTACTTC. Protein product: CAIRWLEEKYF.

The table lists this clone with a few counts. The chain is built from TRBV29-1 and TRBJ2-1, with D possibly TRBD1 on 5 matching bases. Germline loops: CDR1 SQVTM, CDR2 ANQGSEA. V was cut by 7 bases and J by 5 bases, with 12 bases left in between. This CDR3 is 12 amino acids long. The chain's CDR3 is CSETDSDNEQFF. In nucleotides, the CDR3 is TGCAGCGAAACAGACAGTGACAATGAGCAGTTCTTC.

About this clone itself: The same CDR3 is also encoded by other DNA sequences in this sample. The chain carries TRBV30 and TRBJ1-5, with D uncertain. Germline V gene data show CDR1 as GTSNPN and CDR2 as SVGIG (reference sequence). V lost 0 bases, J lost 4 bases, and 10 bases lay in between. The CDR3 contains 14 residues. CDR3: CAWSVRGNNQPQHF. In DNA form, the CDR3 reads TGTGCCTGGAGTGTACGTGGGAATAATCAGCCCCAGCATTTT.

This chain connects TRBV18 to TRBJ2-7; unclear D gene. The CDR3 runs to 14 residues. V shed 2 bases and J shed 5 bases, with 13 bases lying between them. From germline, CDR1 is KGHSH and CDR2 LQKENI. The DNA of the CDR3 is TGTGCCAGCTCACCAGGAACAGCTGCCAACGAGCAGTACTTC. It yields the protein CASSPGTAANEQYF.

This clone was recorded a few times. The rearrangement joins TRBV29-1 to TRBJ1-1; tentatively, D is TRBD1 (6 bases). Trimming shortened V by 4 bases and J by 8 bases, and 20 bases separated the two germline ends. Germline V gene data show CDR1 as SQVTM and CDR2 as ANQGSEA. This CDR3 has 14 residues. CDR3 region: CSVAPRTASSEAFF. The CDR3, as DNA: TGCAGCGTTGCCCCTCGGACAGCGTCCTCGGAAGCTTTCTTT. The complete variable domain, with remaining parts taken from reference TRBV29-1 and TRBJ1-1, reads SAVISQKPSRDICQRGTSLTIQCQVDSQVTMMFWYRQQPGQSLTLIATANQGSEATYESGFVIDKFPISRPNLTFSTLTVSNMSPEDSSIYLCSVAPRTASSEAFFGQGTRLTVV.

This rearrangement joins TRBV7-9 to TRBJ1-2, with D possibly being TRBD1 (6 bases). Germline V gene lookup returns CDR1 SEHNR and CDR2 FQNEAQ (reference sequence). V lost 5 bases, J lost 3 bases, and 10 bases lay in between. This CDR3 has 13 residues. Here the CDR3 DNA reads TGTGCCAGCAGCCCGGGGGCAGACTATGGCTACACCTTC. It yields the protein CASSPGADYGYTF.